The 21 T cell receptor beta chains reported below all come from one sample, sequenced in a study of response to subunit inactivated influenza vaccine. Each CDR3 protein is one row after TCRdb ran MiXCR on the RT-PCR reads. The table has approximately 310,000 distinct CDR3 sequences, just over 20% seen once; the top ten hold roughly 10%. The source was PBMCs from blood, collected less than 22 months after vaccination. Receptors originate from a man aged 50-75 years who received an inactivated influenza vaccine.

This clonotype occurred a few times. The V gene is TRBV7-2, the J gene TRBJ2-1; 10 nucleotides align to TRBD2. Per germline, CDR1 SGHTA and CDR2 FQGNSA. The CDR3 spans 15 residues. J lost 10 bases, V lost 0 bases, and 6 bases had no gene match. CDR3 coding DNA: TGTGCCAGCAGCTTAGCTGGTAGCGGGGGGAGGGAGCAGTTCTTC. Its translation is CASSLAGSGGREQFF.

In this sample, this clonotype turned up a few times. V is TRBV29-1 and J is TRBJ2-5; 14 bases are a match to TRBD2. The CDR3 is made up of 20 amino acids. J gave up 4 bases and V 2 bases, and 18 bases lay outside the gene matches. Germline V lookup: CDR1 SQVTM, CDR2 ANQGSEA. The CDR3 coding sequence is TGCAGCGTTGAATGGGTCGAGGTGACTAGCGGGAGGGCCGGGGGAGAGACCCAGTACTTC. Translated: CSVEWVEVTSGRAGGETQYF.

In DNA form, the CDR3 reads TGCAGTGCCACCGGACTAGCGGAGGGAAGTCAAGCTGGGGATGAGCAGTTCTTC. Encoded protein: CSATGLAEGSQAGDEQFF. The V gene is TRBV20-1, the J gene TRBJ2-1, with TRBD2 identical over 10 bases. Germline loops: CDR1 DFQATT, CDR2 SNEGSKA (reference sequence). V lost 6 bases and J lost 8; bases outside the gene matches: 22. The CDR3 loop spans 18 amino acids.

This clonotype was detected only a few times. CDR3 DNA sequence: TGCAGTGCTAGGAACAATGAGCAGTTCTTC. This gives the protein CSARNNEQFF. V usage is TRBV20-1 and J usage is TRBJ2-1; no clear D gene. V lost 3 bases to trimming and J lost 5 bases, with 2 bases between them. Germline lookup yields CDR1 DFQATT and CDR2 SNEGSKA (reference sequence). The CDR3 length is 10 residues.

This clonotype has a handful of counts. This sequence joins TRBV11-2 and TRBJ2-7; D call uncertain. The ends were cut back, 6 bases at V and 0 bases at J, with 9 bases in the middle. CDR1 SGHAT and CDR2 FQNNGV come from the germline V gene. The CDR3 runs to 13 residues. This CDR3 is CASRLLSSYEQYF. The CDR3 nucleotides read TGTGCCAGCAGGTTACTCAGCTCCTACGAGCAGTACTTC.

This clonotype was seen a few times. The chain has TRBV6-5 and TRBJ1-4; no reliable D call. In germline, CDR1 is MNHEY, CDR2 SVGAGI. CDR3 length equals 14 residues. V was shortened by 3 bases and J by 3 bases, with 8 bases between the two germline ends. CDR3 nucleotide sequence: TGTGCCAGCAGTTATGGTGGACCTAATGAAAAACTGTTTTTT. Translated: CASSYGGPNEKLFF.

This clonotype has only a few counts. In DNA, the CDR3 is TGTGCCAGCAGCCCCCGTTCCCCGGGCACTGAAGCTTTCTTT. It encodes CASSPRSPGTEAFF. The chain couples TRBV3-1 to TRBJ1-1; D remains unclear. Per the germline V gene, CDR1 is LGHDT and CDR2 is YNNKEL (reference sequence). With 4 bases removed from V and 4 bases from J, the gap between germline ends came to 13 bases. This CDR3 contains 14 residues.

J is TRBJ1-1 and V is TRBV4-3; D remains ambiguous. CDR1 and CDR2 (germline): LGHNA, YSLEER. The V end was cut by 2 bases, the J end by 1 base, with 8 bases between. The CDR3 has 14 residues. DNA for the CDR3: TGCGCCAGCAGCCAACAGCACGGGAACACTGAAGCTTTCTTT. Its protein product is CASSQQHGNTEAFF.

This clonotype came up a few times. V is TRBV7-8 and J is TRBJ1-1; D unclear. Germline CDR1 reads SGHVS; CDR2 reads FQNEAQ. V lost 0 bases and J lost 3, with 5 bases in between. CDR3 length: 13 amino acids. The CDR3: CASSLAEHTEAFF. Written as DNA, the CDR3 is TGTGCCAGCAGCTTAGCGGAGCACACTGAAGCTTTCTTT.

This clonotype was seen more than once but under ten times. The rearrangement uses TRBV29-1 and TRBJ2-3; TRBD2 is a possible D gene (5 bases). The CDR3 sequence is 12 residues long. Germline V gene lookup returns CDR1 SQVTM and CDR2 ANQGSEA. V gave up 7 bases and J gave up 4 bases, with 12 bases separating them. The CDR3 DNA reads TGCAGCGCTCCTGTGCGGGCAGATACGCAGTATTTT. This encodes CSAPVRADTQYF.

In its sample, this clonotype was seen many times. The CDR3: CSARGLNEQFF. The CDR3 DNA follows: TGCAGTGCTAGAGGATTAAATGAGCAGTTCTTC. The V and J genes are TRBV20-1 and TRBJ2-1; D is unresolved. The CDR3 contains 11 residues. V was pared by 1 base and J by 7 bases, with 5 bases between. The germline gives CDR1 DFQATT, CDR2 SNEGSKA (reference sequence).

This clonotype came up many times. The chain uses TRBV7-9 and TRBJ1-2; possibly TRBD1 for D (5 bases). Germline V gene lookup returns CDR1 SEHNR and CDR2 FQNEAQ (reference sequence). There are 14 residues in the CDR3. Trimming stripped 5 bases from V and 0 bases from J, with 10 bases between. The CDR3 loop is CASSHRTTNYGYTF. The DNA of the CDR3 is TGTGCCAGCAGCCACAGGACAACTAACTATGGCTACACCTTC.

This clonotype was found many times. The chain combines TRBV7-2 with TRBJ2-1; D remains unclear. This CDR3 spans 11 amino acids. Germline V gene lookup returns CDR1 SGHTA and CDR2 FQGNSA. V lost 3 bases and J lost 7, with 4 bases in between. The CDR3 spells CASSFDNEQFF. CDR3 DNA sequence: TGTGCCAGCAGCTTTGATAATGAGCAGTTCTTC.

The V call is TRBV19, the J call TRBJ2-4, with TRBD1 identical over 7 bases. Trimming at V came to 6 bases and at J to 0 bases, leaving 5 bases not matched to a gene. This CDR3 is 15 amino acids long. Germline V gives CDR1 LNHDA, CDR2 SQIVND (reference sequence). The CDR3 protein is CASSKDRRAKNIQYF. The CDR3 coding sequence is TGTGCCAGTAGCAAGGACAGGCGAGCCAAAAACATTCAGTACTTC.

The J gene is TRBJ2-7, the V gene TRBV29-1; TRBD1 matches 9 bases. Germline CDR1 and CDR2: SQVTM and ANQGSEA. Germline trimming cut 5 bases from V and 3 bases from J; bases unmatched to any gene: 5. The CDR3 totals 13 residues. CDR3 nucleotide sequence: TGCAGCGTTAGGACAGGGGAAGTCTACGAGCAGTACTTC. Translation gives CSVRTGEVYEQYF.

At least ten counts were recorded for this clonotype. The chain combines TRBV7-2 with TRBJ2-7, with 7 bases matching TRBD1. V gave up 4 bases and J gave up 7 bases; unmatched junction bases: 13. This CDR3 has 15 amino acids. Germline lookup yields CDR1 SGHTA and CDR2 FQGNSA. In DNA, the CDR3 is TGTGCCAGCAGCTCCCGGACAGGCCAATTTGTAGAGCAGTACTTC. Its protein product is CASSSRTGQFVEQYF.

The chain uses TRBV20-1 and TRBJ2-5; TRBD2 matches 7 bases. With V trimmed by 6 bases and J by 5 bases, 9 bases remained unmatched. The CDR3 length is 13 residues. CDR1 is DFQATT and CDR2 is SNEGSKA in the germline V gene (reference sequence). CDR3 amino acids: CSALTGGSETQYF. CDR3 sequence (DNA): TGCAGTGCCCTGACGGGGGGTTCGGAGACCCAGTACTTC.

This clonotype was observed a handful of times. The V gene is TRBV20-1, the J gene TRBJ1-1; the D gene is possibly TRBD1 (5 bases). Germline lookup yields CDR1 DFQATT and CDR2 SNEGSKA (reference sequence). V was shortened by 0 bases and J by 7 bases, with 21 bases between the two germline ends. The CDR3 totals 16 residues. The CDR3 sequence: CSARDLSGGDPHEAFF. The CDR3 coding sequence is TGCAGTGCTAGAGATCTCTCAGGTGGGGACCCCCATGAAGCTTTCTTT.

In its sample, this clonotype was seen a few times. The chain uses TRBV20-1 and TRBJ1-1; TRBD1 aligns across 7 bases. CDR3 size: 15 residues. CDR1 DFQATT and CDR2 SNEGSKA come from the germline V gene (reference sequence). Trimming at V came to 7 bases and at J to 0 bases, leaving 11 bases not matched to a gene. The CDR3 is CSVIPGGIMNTEAFF. CDR3 DNA sequence: TGCAGTGTTATTCCAGGGGGTATCATGAACACTGAAGCTTTCTTT.

This clonotype has at least ten counts. This chain connects TRBV4-1 to TRBJ1-1; D is undetermined. V shed 2 bases and J shed 0 bases, with 13 bases lying between them. This CDR3 spans 16 amino acids. Germline CDR1 reads MGHRA; CDR2 reads YSYEKL. CDR3 DNA sequence: TGCGCCAGCAGCCAATTGGGTCAGAGCATGAACACTGAAGCTTTCTTT. Its protein is CASSQLGQSMNTEAFF.

Comment on this clonotype: No conserved phenylalanine or tryptophan is present at the end of the CDR3, so a read error is the likely explanation. It is unclear where the CDR3 begins or ends on the DNA, so no DNA is shown, and the CDR3 is as TCRdb lists it. The chain carries TRBV21-1 and TRBJ2-3; whether TRBD1, the table's D call, matches the DNA was not checked. TRBV21-1 is tagged as a pseudogene. The CDR3 length is 15 residues, termini included. The chain's CDR3 is CASTSDRGYTDTQYL.